These 20 T cell receptor beta chains were all obtained from the same sample, sequenced in a study of read filtering for tumor transcriptome and immune sequencing. This library used roughly 430 ng RNA and molecular barcoded adaptors spanning alpha/delta and beta/gamma chains. MiXCR, applied by TCRdb to the reads, yields one record per CDR3 protein. The table lists roughly 41,000 distinct CDR3 sequences, roughly an eighth of them singletons. The source material was a population of CD138-negative cells sorted from bone marrow. The receptors derive from a donor at least 40 years old with multiple myeloma.

This clonotype was detected many times. The CDR3 nucleotides read TGTGCCAGCAGCTTGGGAAGGGGACAGCCCCAGCATTTT. Translated: CASSLGRGQPQHF. The rearrangement links TRBV5-6 to TRBJ1-5; D might be TRBD1 (5 bases). Germline V CDR1 and CDR2: SGHDT, YYEEEE. The CDR3 totals 13 residues. V gave up 0 bases and J gave up 7 bases, with 8 bases separating them.

This clonotype showed up many times. The rearrangement joins TRBV2 to TRBJ1-5, with D possibly TRBD1 on 6 matching bases. This CDR3 contains 13 residues. V was pared by 4 bases and J by 3 bases, with 7 bases between. Germline V CDR1 and CDR2: SNHLY, FYNNEI. This CDR3 reads CASSGTVNQPQHF. For the CDR3, the DNA is TGTGCCAGCAGTGGGACAGTCAATCAGCCCCAGCATTTT.

The V call is TRBV29-1, the J call TRBJ2-3; D unresolved. Germline CDR1 SQVTM, CDR2 ANQGSEA. CDR3 length: 11 residues. The CDR3 protein is CCGSSTDTQYF. Written as DNA, the CDR3 is TGCTGCGGCTCTAGCACAGATACGCAGTATTTT.

This clonotype came up many times. This chain connects TRBV3-1 to TRBJ2-1; the match to TRBD2 covers 8 bases. The CDR3 is 14 residues long. The V gene's germline CDR1 is LGHDT and CDR2 YNNKEL (reference sequence). After removal of 1 base from V and 9 bases from J, the junction contained 5 bases not matched to a gene. CDR3 protein: CASSQGASGFEQFF. The CDR3, as DNA: TGTGCCAGCAGCCAAGGAGCTAGCGGGTTTGAGCAGTTCTTC.

This clonotype appeared many times. The chain combines TRBV7-2 with TRBJ1-2; a weak D match, TRBD1 (6 bases). Germline assignment: CDR1 SGHTA and CDR2 FQGNSA. V dropped 4 bases and J dropped 6 bases, with 18 bases sitting between them. The length of the CDR3 is 15 residues. CDR3 nucleotide sequence: TGTGCCAGCAGCTCTAGCGTCGGGACACCTGATGGCTACACCTTC. Protein product: CASSSSVGTPDGYTF. Complete variable domain (other parts from reference TRBV7-2 and TRBJ1-2): GAGVSQSPSNKVTEKGKDVELRCDPISGHTALYWYRQSLGQGLEFLIYFQGNSAPDKSGLPSDRFSAERTGGSVSTLTIQRTQQEDSAVYLCASSSSVGTPDGYTFGSGTRLTVV.

This clonotype was observed many times. This chain uses TRBV7-3 with TRBJ1-1; tentatively, D is TRBD1 (5 bases). V was shortened by 2 bases and J by 1 base, with 5 bases between the two germline ends. This CDR3 is 13 amino acids long. Per the germline V gene, CDR1 is SGHTA and CDR2 is FQGTGA. For the CDR3, the DNA is TGTGCCAGCAGCTTAGACAGGAACACTGAAGCTTTCTTT. This translates into CASSLDRNTEAFF.

This clonotype was recorded many times. This chain connects TRBV2 to TRBJ2-5; D may be TRBD1 (5 bases). Germline lookup yields CDR1 SNHLY and CDR2 FYNNEI. This CDR3 is built from 12 residues. Trimming left V 4 bases short and J 2 bases short, with 5 bases between. This CDR3 is CASSGQQETQYF. The CDR3 DNA reads as TGTGCCAGCAGTGGACAGCAAGAGACCCAGTACTTC.

This clonotype was recorded many times. This sequence joins TRBV20-1 and TRBJ2-2; D may be TRBD2 (5 bases). The CDR3 covers 15 residues. Trimming cost V 3 bases and J 5 bases, with 16 bases left between them. Germline V gene lookup returns CDR1 DFQATT and CDR2 SNEGSKA (reference sequence). CDR3 residues: CSAREWNRRTGELFF. The DNA of the CDR3 is TGCAGTGCTAGGGAGTGGAACCGGAGGACCGGGGAGCTGTTTTTT.

There are many counts of this clonotype. The chain is built from TRBV5-4 and TRBJ2-3; a weak D match, TRBD2 (6 bases). The ends were cut back, 0 bases at V and 0 bases at J, with 8 bases in the middle. The length of the CDR3 is 15 residues. CDR1 is SGHNT, CDR2 YYREEE, per germline (reference sequence). The chain's CDR3 is CASSLGGDSTDTQYF. The CDR3 DNA follows: TGTGCCAGCAGCTTGGGCGGGGATAGCACAGATACGCAGTATTTT.

The sample holds many counts of this clonotype. This chain uses TRBV28 with TRBJ2-1, with 8 bases fitting TRBD2. The CDR3 sequence is 16 residues long. Germline CDR1 and CDR2: MDHEN and SYDVKM. J gave up 5 bases and V 4 bases, and 10 bases lay outside the gene matches. The CDR3 bases are TGTGCCAGCAGTTCTGCGGGACTAGTTGACGACAATGAGCAGTTCTTC. Protein product: CASSSAGLVDDNEQFF.

This clonotype has ten or more counts. The V call is TRBV4-3, the J call TRBJ1-6, with D uncertain. The germline V gene encodes CDR1 LGHNA and CDR2 YSLEER. Trimming left V 1 base short and J 7 bases short, with 11 bases between. The CDR3 has 15 residues. CDR3 bases: TGCGCCAGCAGCCAAGGGCAGCCCAACAATTCACCCCTCCACTTT. Translated: CASSQGQPNNSPLHF.

At least ten counts were recorded for this clonotype. The rearrangement uses TRBV5-1 and TRBJ2-3, with a possible D match to TRBD1 (5 bases). The germline V gene has CDR1 SGHRS and CDR2 YFSETQ. V was pared by 2 bases and J by 5 bases, with 12 bases between. The CDR3 extends over 14 amino acids. The CDR3 region is CASSFTRDVDTQYF. DNA for the CDR3: TGCGCCAGCAGCTTTACCAGGGATGTAGATACGCAGTATTTT.

The genes are TRBV6-2 or TRBV6-3 and TRBJ2-1; TRBD1 is a possible D gene (7 bases). The CDR3 is made up of 16 amino acids. The V gene lost 6 bases and the J gene lost 8 bases, with 23 bases spanning the gap. Per germline, CDR1 MNHEY and CDR2 SVGEGT. The CDR3 loop reads CASRKEGALPSDEQFF. The DNA of the CDR3 is TGTGCCAGCAGAAAGGAGGGGGCCCTTCCGTCGGATGAGCAGTTCTTC.

A remark on this clonotype: Possible read error: a much larger clone is one base away. The CDR3 end shows no conserved phenylalanine or tryptophan, and so a read error is likely. J is TRBJ2-1 and V is TRBV7-2, with no clear D. The germline V gene encodes CDR1 SGHTA and CDR2 FQGNSA. The CDR3 totals 13 residues. This CDR3 is CASSLLSYSEQFS. The CDR3 coding sequence is TGTGCCAGCAGCTTACTCTCCTACAGTGAGCAGTTCTCC.

This clonotype was picked up many times. The rearrangement links TRBV11-2 to TRBJ2-7, with D maybe TRBD2 (6 bases). The germline CDR1 and CDR2 sequences are SGHAT and FQNNGV. The CDR3 is 13 residues long. V was cut by 2 bases and J by 4 bases, with 9 bases left in between. DNA for the CDR3: TGTGCCAGCAGCTTAATTGGGGGGTACGAGCAGTACTTC. It yields the protein CASSLIGGYEQYF.

This clonotype came up many times. The chain joins TRBV12-3 or TRBV12-4 to TRBJ2-3, with no clear D. V was clipped by 7 bases and J by 0 bases, with 14 bases between them. This CDR3 is built from 15 residues. The CDR3 DNA reads TGTGCCAGCAAGATCCGGGCCCAAAGCACAGATACGCAGTATTTT. Translated, it gives CASKIRAQSTDTQYF.

This clonotype was seen repeatedly, ten times or more. This chain connects TRBV7-2 to TRBJ2-1, with D unclear. The germline gives CDR1 SGHTA, CDR2 FQGNSA. The CDR3 extends over 11 amino acids. V was trimmed by 5 bases and J by 11 bases, leaving 10 bases between them. CDR3 in DNA: TGTGCCAGCAGCCCAGAACTGAAGCAGTTCTTC. Translating gives CASSPELKQFF.

To note about this clonotype: This may stem from a read error, because a much larger clone lies one nucleotide away. CDR3 protein: CASSHWGRDSGANVLTF. Written as DNA, the CDR3 is TGTGCCAGCAGCCACTGGGGACGGGACTCTGGGGCCAACGTCCTGACTTTC. The V call is TRBV14, the J call TRBJ2-6; the D gene could be TRBD1 or TRBD2 (5 bases each). CDR3 length: 17 residues. Trimming pared 3 bases from V and 0 bases from J, leaving 12 bases between. Germline CDR1 is SGHDN and CDR2 is FVKESK. The variable domain in full, with the rest retrieved from reference TRBV14 and TRBJ2-6, is EAGVTQFPSHSVIEKGQTVTLRCDPISGHDNLYWYRRVMGKEIKFLLHFVKESKQDESGMPNNRFLAERTGGTYSTLKVQPAELEDSGVYFCASSHWGRDSGANVLTFGAGSRLTVL.

The table lists this clonotype with many counts. This sequence joins TRBV6-2 or TRBV6-3 and TRBJ1-1; no reliable D call. In germline, CDR1 is MNHEY, CDR2 SVGEGT. The CDR3 runs to 16 residues. V was trimmed by 5 bases and J by 7 bases, leaving 23 bases between them. The CDR3: CASSLVSTSAGGEAFF. The CDR3 nucleotides read TGTGCCAGCAGTCTGGTATCGACCTCAGCGGGTGGTGAAGCTTTCTTT.

This clonotype was counted many times. V gene TRBV3-1 combines with J gene TRBJ2-7; possibly TRBD1 for D (6 bases). The CDR3 is 14 residues long. Trimming left V 6 bases short and J 3 bases short, with 15 bases between. Germline CDR1 is LGHDT and CDR2 is YNNKEL (reference sequence). The CDR3 is CASSPSGRGYEQYF. CDR3 sequence (DNA): TGTGCCAGCAGTCCCTCGGGCAGGGGCTACGAGCAGTACTTC.